In this sample, the clone carrying this T cell receptor beta chain turned up many times. Its antigen remains unknown. The sample originates from a study of metastatic and nonmetastatic thyroid tumors. In the study overall: Repertoires from blood and tumor or nodule tissue of malignant and benign thyroid patients were compared.

There were no patients who had received any treatment before thyroid surgery. With 5 bases removed from V and 6 bases from J, the gap between germline ends came to 16 bases. The germline CDR1 and CDR2 sequences are GTSNPN and SVGIG (reference sequence). The CDR3 extends over 14 amino acids. In the original analysis: What underpinned the distant-metastasis classifier for papillary thyroid cancer was the set of CDR3 differences across clinicopathological groups. TCRdb reanalyzed the PCR reads with MiXCR. The V and J calls were not made by the authors but by TCRdb's processing. The sample comprises some 93,000 clones, about an eighth of which are singletons, and approximately 11% rests with the top ten. Study results and limitations: Reportedly, malignant thyroid tumors had significantly higher TCR beta diversity than benign nodules, in blood and tumor.

This rearrangement joins TRBV30 to TRBJ2-2, with D perhaps TRBD1 (5 bases). The sequence was obtained from a female donor with papillary thyroid cancer or a benign thyroid nodule (not recorded which). Some clones in this sample may be carry-over from other donors' samples. Sequencing was carried out using blood. CDR3 bases: TGTGCCTGGTGGCCCGGAAAAGGGGCCGGGGAGCTGTTTTTT. This encodes CAWWPGKGAGELFF.